This paragraph reports one T cell receptor beta chain. Its target is not known. The data were obtained in a study of cytomegalovirus exposure and HLA in healthy donors. Study in general: Earlier sequencing of about 179 million T cells yielded approximately 120 million unique TCR beta sequences. Inside one of the first data releases sat about 85 million unique TCRs taken from HLA-typed donors. Study observations and caveats: Three CMV-associated chains were confirmed in vitro to be specific for CMV antigens. Within a later analysis, the majority of CMV-associated TCR beta chains appeared HLA-restricted.

From germline, CDR1 is LGHNA and CDR2 YSLEER. The CDR3 is 16 amino acids. 13 Jbeta primers and 60 Vbeta primers were used for the PCR. Method: immunoSEQ multiplex PCR; TCRdb's copy keeps in-frame clones and lacks some. This sample has more than 140,000 clones; 70% to 85% occur once, and the top ten carry roughly 2.1%. The sample comprised PBMCs. The chain combines TRBV4-3 with TRBJ2-5; D may be TRBD1 (5 bases). The J call is doubtful: the DNA matches TRBJ2-7 better. This sequence was found in a woman in her thirties or forties in good health and CMV-seronegative. In DNA, the CDR3 is TGCGCCAGCAGCCATGGCACTCAGGGTGCGGCCTACGAGCAGTACTTC. This translates into CASSHGTQGAAYEQYF.